The clone carrying this T cell receptor beta chain was seen repeatedly, ten times or more. Its specificity is not known. The junction does not match germline at one end; this may be a read error. TCRdb re-called the RT-PCR reads with MiXCR, one entry per CDR3 protein. The sample includes roughly 500,000 distinct CDR3 sequences, approximately 17% seen only once; the top ten take less than 4%. The data originate from a study of response to subunit inactivated influenza vaccine. Regarding the study as a whole: A suggestion made by the authors is that each seasonal influenza vaccination recruits few new T cells.

CDR3 length equals 12 residues. Germline V lookup: CDR1 SGHRS, CDR2 YFSETQ. V and J are TRBV5-1 and TRBJ2-3; D is unresolved. The sample in question was CD4+ T cells sorted from PBMCs, obtained around 25 months after vaccination. This clonotype was sampled from a man between 50 and 69 years old who received an inactivated influenza vaccine. Written as DNA, the CDR3 is TGTGCCAGCAGCCTATACACAGATACGCAGTATTTT. Translation: CASSLYTDTQYF.